The 23 T cell receptor beta chains reported below all come from one sample, sequenced in a study of blood T cell repertoires in COVID-19. Clones were sequenced by immunoSEQ multiplex PCR, and TCRdb holds only the in-frame ones, with some missing. The data contain 90,000 or so clones, around 87% of them singletons. Material: peripheral blood. These receptors were obtained from a human donor in a cohort sampled during active COVID-19.

This chain uses TRBV27 with TRBJ1-5, with 8 bases that match TRBD1. This CDR3 comprises 13 residues. V dropped 9 bases and J dropped 7; count of bases not matched to a gene: 8. Germline CDR1 and CDR2: MNHEY and SMNVEV (reference sequence). CDR3 sequence: CARDRVQSQPQHF. CDR3 bases: TGTGCCAGGGACAGGGTTCAGAGCCAGCCCCAGCATTTT.

The chain combines TRBV19 with TRBJ1-2; TRBD1 aligns across 7 bases. The V segment lost 2 bases and the J segment 3 bases; nucleotides outside the gene matches: 3. There are 14 residues in the CDR3. Germline V gene data show CDR1 as LNHDA and CDR2 as SQIVND (reference sequence). CDR3 sequence (DNA): TGTGCCAGTAGTATATTTACAGGGGACTATGGCTACACCTTC. Translated: CASSIFTGDYGYTF. The full variable domain, its missing parts supplied by reference TRBV19 and TRBJ1-2, is DGGITQSPKYLFRKEGQNVTLSCEQNLNHDAMYWYRQDPGQGLRLIYYSQIVNDFQKGDIAEGYSVSREKKESFPLTVTSAQKNPTAFYLCASSIFTGDYGYTFGSGTRLTVV.

The chain joins TRBV5-1 to TRBJ1-1, with 7 bases lining up with TRBD1. V lost 4 bases and J lost 5; bases outside the gene matches: 5. The CDR3 totals 13 residues. Germline-derived CDR1 and CDR2 are SGHRS and YFSETQ. CDR3 bases: TGCGCCAGCAGCGCAGACAGGGATACTGAAGCTTTCTTT. Encoded protein: CASSADRDTEAFF.

The V call is TRBV10-1, the J call TRBJ1-2, with D perhaps matching TRBD1 (6 bases). The CDR3 length is 13 residues. The germline V and J ends were trimmed by 6 bases and 7 bases, with 15 bases remaining between them. Germline CDR1 WNHNN, CDR2 SYGVQD (reference sequence). The CDR3 region has the DNA TGCGCCAGCAGCCCCGGCAGGGGTGGTGGCTACACCTTC. Encoded protein: CASSPGRGGGYTF.

The chain carries TRBV6-5 and TRBJ2-7, with a weak D call TRBD2 (6 bases). Per germline, CDR1 MNHEY and CDR2 SVGAGI. V lost 7 bases and J 4 bases, leaving 17 bases between the germline ends. The CDR3 runs 14 residues. CDR3: CASIPTGVWYEQYF. The CDR3 DNA is TGTGCCAGCATACCCACGGGGGTGTGGTACGAGCAGTACTTC.

This rearrangement joins TRBV29-1 to TRBJ2-1, with TRBD2 matching over 8 bases. Germline V lookup: CDR1 SQVTM, CDR2 ANQGSEA. The CDR3 totals 17 residues. The V and J ends lost 3 bases and 0 bases, in that order; junction bases with no gene match: 10. The CDR3 spells CSVDPSGSRSSYNEQFF. CDR3 bases: TGCAGCGTTGACCCTAGCGGGTCCAGGAGCTCCTACAATGAGCAGTTCTTC.

The CDR3 DNA is TGTGCCAGCAGCCGGACTTCCTCCTACGAGCAGTACTTC. Its protein product is CASSRTSSYEQYF. The chain is built from TRBV9 and TRBJ2-7, with D possibly being TRBD2 (5 bases). The CDR3 consists of 13 residues. V shed 4 bases and J shed 0 bases, with 8 bases lying between them. Germline CDR1 and CDR2: SGDLS and YYNGEE.

The rearrangement joins TRBV4-3 to TRBJ2-7; TRBD2 is a possible D gene (6 bases). The CDR3 contains 18 residues. Per germline, CDR1 LGHNA and CDR2 YSLEER. Between the trimmed V and J ends, which lost 1 base and 2 bases, there was a span of 21 bases. The CDR3 spells CASSQVTLNSGTPYEQYF. In DNA form, the CDR3 reads TGCGCCAGCAGCCAAGTCACCCTCAACTCAGGGACTCCCTACGAGCAGTACTTC.

The chain links TRBV7-9 to TRBJ1-1; possible D gene TRBD1, 6 bases. The ends were cut back, 5 bases at V and 0 bases at J, with 13 bases in the middle. CDR1 and CDR2 from the germline V gene are SEHNR and FQNEAQ (reference sequence). There are 15 residues in the CDR3. CDR3 sequence (DNA): TGTGCCAGCAGCCGTTTCACAGGGATGAACACTGAAGCTTTCTTT. This translates into CASSRFTGMNTEAFF.

This clone has a single count. The chain joins TRBV11-1 to TRBJ2-1; 7 bases align to TRBD2. The CDR3 loop spans 14 amino acids. The V gene end was trimmed by 1 base and the J gene end by 7 bases; junction bases not matched to a gene: 4. Looked up from germline, CDR1 is SGHAT and CDR2 is FQDESV (reference sequence). The CDR3, as DNA: TGTGCCAGCAGCTTAGTGGGGGGAGGGAATGAGCAGTTCTTC. Translated, it gives CASSLVGGGNEQFF.

The genes are TRBV5-4 and TRBJ2-5; no definite D call. CDR1 is SGHNT and CDR2 is YYREEE in the germline V gene (reference sequence). The CDR3 is 14 residues long. With 0 bases removed from V and 5 bases from J, the gap between germline ends came to 11 bases. The CDR3 loop is CASSLGALGETQYF. The CDR3 bases are TGTGCCAGCAGCTTGGGGGCTTTAGGTGAGACCCAGTACTTC. The variable domain in full, completed from reference TRBV5-4 and TRBJ2-5, reads ETGVTQSPTHLIKTRGQQVTLRCSSQSGHNTVSWYQQALGQGPQFIFQYYREEENGRGNFPPRFSGLQFPNYSSELNVNALELDDSALYLCASSLGALGETQYFGPGTRLLVL.

This sequence joins TRBV9 and TRBJ1-6; D gene unclear. V lost 0 bases, J lost 5 bases, and 6 bases lay in between. This CDR3 spans 14 amino acids. The V gene's germline CDR1 is SGDLS and CDR2 YYNGEE. The CDR3, as DNA: TGTGCCAGCAGCGTAGGCGGCAATAATTCACCCCTCCACTTT. It codes for CASSVGGNNSPLHF.

The chain recombines TRBV6-5 with TRBJ2-3; 8 bases align to TRBD2. The CDR3 spans 15 residues. CDR1 and CDR2 (germline): MNHEY, SVGAGI. Germline trimming cut 4 bases from V and 2 bases from J; bases unmatched to any gene: 5. As DNA, the CDR3 is TGTGCCAGCAGTTTTCGGGGGGGATTCACAGATACGCAGTATTTT. It codes for CASSFRGGFTDTQYF.

This chain joins TRBV4-1 and TRBJ2-1; 13 nucleotides agree with TRBD2. In germline, CDR1 is MGHRA, CDR2 YSYEKL. J gave up 8 bases and V 5 bases, and 9 bases lay outside the gene matches. The CDR3 spans 16 residues. This CDR3 is CASSTLAGGPPDEQFF. The CDR3, as DNA: TGCGCCAGCAGCACACTAGCGGGGGGGCCCCCTGATGAGCAGTTCTTC.

CDR3: CASSHRVVETQYF. CDR3 DNA sequence: TGTGCCAGCAGCCATCGGGTAGTAGAGACCCAGTACTTC. The chain couples TRBV14 to TRBJ2-5; no firm D call. This CDR3 has 13 amino acids. From germline, CDR1 is SGHDN and CDR2 FVKESK. V lost 3 bases and J 4 bases, leaving 9 bases between the germline ends.

The CDR3 DNA reads as TGTGCCAGCAGGCTGACTAGCGGGGGTTATATACAAGAGACCCAGTACTTC. Translating it yields CASRLTSGGYIQETQYF. This chain links TRBV27 with TRBJ2-5; 12 nucleotides line up with TRBD2. After removal of 6 bases from V and 2 bases from J, the junction contained 10 bases not matched to a gene. From germline, CDR1 is MNHEY and CDR2 SMNVEV (reference sequence). This CDR3 has 17 residues.

V usage is TRBV6-6 and J usage is TRBJ1-2; weak D call: TRBD1 (5 bases). V lost 5 bases and J lost 4, with 11 bases in between. The CDR3 length is 13 residues. Germline V gene sequence: CDR1 MNHNY, CDR2 SVGAGI (reference sequence). The CDR3 DNA is TGTGCCAGCAGTCAAACAGGAGCCTATGGCTACACCTTC. It encodes CASSQTGAYGYTF.

The chain is built from TRBV9 and TRBJ2-7; the D gene is possibly TRBD1 (8 bases). The V end lost 4 bases, the J end lost 5 bases, and 19 bases lay between the germline ends. The CDR3 covers 15 residues. The germline V gene encodes CDR1 SGDLS and CDR2 YYNGEE. CDR3 in DNA: TGTGCCAGCAGCCCCGGACAGGGAAGCGGGAACGAGCAGTACTTC. Amino acid sequence: CASSPGQGSGNEQYF.

The chain joins TRBV15 to TRBJ2-5; TRBD2 agrees at 7 bases. Per germline, CDR1 LNHNV and CDR2 YYDKDF (reference sequence). This CDR3 region has 15 residues. The ends lost 0 bases at V and 7 bases at J; junction bases unmatched: 8. The CDR3 DNA is TGTGCCACCAGCAGAGATCGACGCGGGGGAGGGACCCAGTACTTC. It is translated as CATSRDRRGGGTQYF.

The gene calls are TRBV12-3 or TRBV12-4 and TRBJ1-2, with D perhaps matching TRBD1 (5 bases). This CDR3 is built from 13 residues. The V and J ends lost 7 bases and 6 bases respectively, with 15 bases between them. CDR3 DNA: TGTGCCAGCACCTCGGGACTCCCTCATGGCTACACCTTC. It codes for CASTSGLPHGYTF.

The chain links TRBV5-1 to TRBJ1-3, with 7 bases lining up with TRBD1. V dropped 6 bases and J dropped 3; count of bases not matched to a gene: 3. The CDR3 extends over 13 amino acids. Germline V lookup: CDR1 SGHRS, CDR2 YFSETQ. CDR3 loop: CASTQGDGNTIYF. The DNA for the CDR3 is TGCGCCAGCACCCAGGGGGATGGAAACACCATATATTTT.

V and J are TRBV29-1 and TRBJ1-2, with 8 bases lining up with TRBD1. This CDR3 spans 15 amino acids. V was clipped by 3 bases and J by 8 bases; unmatched bases: 14. CDR1 SQVTM and CDR2 ANQGSEA come from the germline V gene. CDR3 protein: CSVDIGFQGARGYTF. The CDR3 nucleotides read TGCAGCGTTGACATCGGTTTCCAGGGGGCGAGAGGCTACACCTTC.

This clone has only a few counts. CDR3 DNA sequence: TGTGCCAGCAGTTCGCAACAGGGGGCGCGTTACGAGCAGTACTTC. Its protein is CASSSQQGARYEQYF. This sequence joins TRBV6-2 or TRBV6-3 and TRBJ2-7; 9 bases agree with TRBD1. Germline trimming cut 4 bases from V and 4 bases from J; bases unmatched to any gene: 8. This CDR3 has 15 residues. CDR1 is MNHEY, CDR2 SVGEGT, per germline.